The T cell receptor (beta chain) under discussion was sequenced for a study of PD-L1 blockade in urothelial cancer. As for the study in general: Patients started atezolizumab around 2014, 1,200 mg intravenously every 3 weeks. Patients with male sex and bladder-origin urothelial cancer accounted for about 85% of the roughly 30 enrolled. Notes on the study in general: Lower pretreatment blood TCR clonality, under the median, predicted better survival, researchers reported.

Concerning this clone itself: Its specificity is unknown.

This table comes from immunoSEQ multiplex PCR, and its TCRdb copy is limited to in-frame clones, with some not included. Here the sample spans about 110,000 clones, about 85% being singletons. This CDR3 is 16 amino acids long. Trimming removed 5 bases from V and 7 bases from J; junction bases left unmatched: 9. The germline CDR1 and CDR2 sequences are MDHEN and SYDVKM. The starting material was PBMCs, obtained around atezolizumab (anti-PD-L1) treatment. The chain is built from TRBV28 and TRBJ1-5, with 12 bases aligning to TRBD1. The receptor comes from a man aged 45-65 years with urothelial cancer. The CDR3 sequence is CASSRSGQGARQPQHF. CDR3 nucleotide sequence: TGTGCCAGCAGTCGATCGGGACAGGGGGCGAGACAGCCCCAGCATTTT.